What follows are 8 T cell receptor beta chains derived from one specimen sequenced in a study of T-cell reconstitution after alpha-beta-depleted transplantation in children. Preparation of the TCRbeta library used unique molecular identifiers. MiXCR, applied by TCRdb to the PCR reads, yields one record per CDR3 protein. Among about 180,000 distinct CDR3 sequences listed, roughly 10% were seen once. This material consisted of PBMCs, taken before TCRalphabeta/CD19-depleted stem cell transplant. The receptors here all came from a boy between 2 and 10 years old with acute myeloid leukemia, due to receive a stem cell transplant.

The sample holds many counts of this clonotype. The rearrangement uses TRBV7-6 and TRBJ2-3; 7 nucleotides line up with TRBD1. CDR3 length equals 19 residues. The V segment lost 2 bases and the J segment 2 bases; nucleotides outside the gene matches: 16. Germline CDR1 and CDR2: SGHVS and FNYEAQ. The CDR3 spells CASSLYPWGTGATTDTQYF. As DNA, the CDR3 is TGTGCCAGCAGCTTATATCCGTGGGGAACAGGGGCCACCACAGATACGCAGTATTTT.

Ten or more counts support this clonotype. This sequence joins TRBV12-3 or TRBV12-4 and TRBJ1-5; D unclear. The ends were cut back, 3 bases at V and 6 bases at J, with 9 bases in the middle. The CDR3 sequence is 13 residues long. CDR3 protein: CASSLVPRQPQHF. Written as DNA, the CDR3 is TGTGCCAGCAGTTTGGTCCCTCGTCAGCCCCAGCATTTT.

At least ten counts were recorded for this clonotype. V and J are TRBV20-1 and TRBJ2-5; possibly TRBD1 or TRBD2 for D (5 bases each). V lost 8 bases to trimming and J lost 4 bases, with 14 bases between them. In germline, CDR1 is DFQATT, CDR2 SNEGSKA (reference sequence). This CDR3 has 12 residues. CDR3 loop: CSSGTYGETQYF. As DNA, the CDR3 is TGCAGTTCCGGGACCTACGGAGAGACCCAGTACTTC.

This clonotype was observed at least ten times. This chain links TRBV20-1 with TRBJ2-3, with 15 positions matching TRBD2. The V and J ends lost 1 base and 3 bases, in that order; junction bases with no gene match: 2. Looked up from germline, CDR1 is DFQATT and CDR2 is SNEGSKA (reference sequence). CDR3 length equals 16 residues. CDR3 nucleotides: TGCAGTGCTAGAGGGGGGACTAGCGGGAGGACAGATACGCAGTATTTT. Residues: CSARGGTSGRTDTQYF.

The sample holds many counts of this clonotype. V gene TRBV20-1 combines with J gene TRBJ2-7; 7 nucleotides agree with TRBD1. CDR1 and CDR2 from the germline V gene are DFQATT and SNEGSKA (reference sequence). V trimming: 3 bases; J trimming: 8 bases; junction bases outside the gene matches: 13. CDR3 length: 14 amino acids. The CDR3 reads CSASLLQGLTQQYF. The CDR3 DNA is TGCAGTGCTAGCCTCTTACAGGGGCTTACGCAGCAGTACTTC.

This clonotype was detected ten times or more. This sequence joins TRBV7-2 and TRBJ1-1; no clear D. Trimming took 4 bases from V and 0 from J, leaving 6 bases between them. The CDR3 consists of 13 residues. In germline, CDR1 is SGHTA, CDR2 FQGNSA. The CDR3 nucleotides read TGTGCCAGCAGCTCACAAATGAACACTGAAGCTTTCTTT. It yields the protein CASSSQMNTEAFF.

The rearrangement joins TRBV7-6 to TRBJ2-1; D tentatively reads TRBD1 or TRBD2 (7 bases each). The germline V gene has CDR1 SGHVS and CDR2 FNYEAQ. This CDR3 is 15 amino acids long. Trimming removed 5 bases at V and 8 bases at J, with 19 bases between. CDR3 loop: CASSHEAGGGYEQFF. The DNA for the CDR3 is TGTGCCAGCAGCCACGAGGCAGGGGGAGGGTATGAGCAGTTCTTC.

This clonotype was counted ten times or more. V usage is TRBV5-1 and J usage is TRBJ2-4; 10 nucleotides align to TRBD2. The germline V gene has CDR1 SGHRS and CDR2 YFSETQ. The CDR3 is 17 amino acids. Trimming took 0 bases from V and 3 from J; bases not matched to a gene: 6. Here the CDR3 DNA reads TGCGCCAGCAGCTTGGCTAGCGGGAGTCTCGGCAAAAACATTCAGTACTTC. Encoded protein: CASSLASGSLGKNIQYF.